These T cell receptor beta chains were read from a single sample in a study of T cells in Graves' hyperthyroidism and ophthalmopathy. TCRdb re-derived calls from the multiplex PCR reads in MiXCR, one entry per CDR3 protein. The table shows tens of thousands of distinct CDR3 sequences, with around 53% occurring only once. The material sequenced was blood. The receptors here all came from a woman aged 55-69 years with Graves' ophthalmopathy. Both conserved end residues are part of each CDR3. A D gene is named only where the DNA matches it firmly. Size values are once, few and many counts, or a class for expanded clones, and some rows have none.

>TRBJ2-4|TRBV12-3/TRBV12-4|many|15|.
CASSLRGPAKNIQYF
TGTGCCAGCAGTTTGAGGGGTCCGGCCAAAAACATTCAGTACTTC
>TRBJ2-1|TRBV20-1|.|13|.
CSASRDTYNEQFF
TGCAGTGCTAGTCGGGACACCTACAATGAGCAGTTCTTC
>TRBJ2-1|TRBV12-3/TRBV12-4|.|16|.
CASSFEQLSSYNEQFF
TGTGCCAGCAGTTTTGAACAGTTGAGCTCCTACAATGAGCAGTTCTTC
>TRBJ2-3|TRBV2|.|13|.
CASGGRGTDTQYF
TGTGCCAGTGGGGGGCGGGGGACAGATACGCAGTATTTT
>TRBJ1-3|TRBV10-3|medium-sized|14|.
CAISAGDSRNTIYF
TGTGCCATCAGTGCAGGCGATAGCCGAAACACCATATATTTT
>TRBJ1-2|TRBV4-2|.|18|TRBD1
CASSQEGTGIIGDDGYTF
TGTGCCAGCAGCCAAGAAGGGACAGGGATCATTGGTGATGATGGCTACACCTTC
>TRBJ2-1|TRBV6-5|many|15|TRBD1
CASSYGTGVGNEQFF
TGTGCCAGCAGTTACGGGACAGGGGTGGGGAATGAGCAGTTCTTC
>TRBJ2-7|TRBV7-2|.|12|.
CASSLESEEQYF
TGTGCCAGCAGCTTAGAGTCGGAGGAGCAGTACTTC
>TRBJ2-1|TRBV6-1|many|13|.
CASSSQTHNEQFF
TGTGCCAGCAGTTCACAGACCCACAATGAGCAGTTCTTC
>TRBJ2-7|TRBV19|many|12|TRBD1
CASGTGGVEQYF
TGTGCCAGTGGGACAGGGGGTGTCGAGCAGTACTTC
>TRBJ2-5|TRBV5-8|.|14|.
CASSWGDFQETQYF
TGTGCCAGCAGCTGGGGGGATTTCCAAGAGACCCAGTACTTC
>TRBJ2-5|TRBV10-1|.|13|TRBD1
CASSEDRGETQYF
TGCGCCAGCAGTGAGGACAGGGGGGAGACCCAGTACTTC
>TRBJ2-6|TRBV2|.|15|.
CASSPTFSGANVLTF
TGTGCCAGCAGTCCGACTTTCTCTGGGGCCAACGTCCTGACTTTC
>TRBJ2-7|TRBV4-2|many|17|.
CASSRSAAGGIAYEQYF
TGTGCCAGCAGCCGATCTGCGGCAGGAGGGATTGCCTACGAGCAGTACTTC
>TRBJ2-1|TRBV9|once|14|.
CASSKGGGANEQFF
TGTGCCAGCAGTAAGGGGGGGGGGGCGAATGAGCAGTTCTTC
>TRBJ1-1|TRBV20-1|.|13|.
CSARGGRGIEAFF
TGCAGTGCTAGAGGGGGCAGGGGAATTGAAGCTTTCTTT
>TRBJ1-4|TRBV7-9|.|13|.
CASSGRESERLFF
TGTGCCAGCAGCGGAAGGGAGTCGGAAAGACTGTTTTTT
>TRBJ1-5|TRBV10-3|.|17|TRBD1
CAISESDRGSGNQPQHF
TGCGCCATCAGTGAGTCGGACAGGGGATCGGGCAATCAGCCCCAGCATTTT
>TRBJ1-5|TRBV20-1|once|15|.
CSARLARAATETQHF
TGCAGTGCTAGGCTAGCGAGGGCCGCCACAGAGACCCAGCATTTT
>TRBJ2-1|TRBV7-9|.|14|TRBD2
CASSEISGSSEQFF
TGTGCCAGCAGCGAAATTAGCGGGAGTTCTGAGCAGTTCTTC
>TRBJ2-7|TRBV5-1|many|13|.
CASSLALPYEQYF
TGCGCCAGCAGCTTGGCTCTCCCCTACGAGCAGTACTTC
>TRBJ2-7|TRBV20-1|.|12|.
CSASLSGVEQYF
TGCAGTGCTAGCCTTTCAGGGGTTGAGCAGTACTTC
>TRBJ2-7|TRBV4-1|once|14|TRBD2
CASSQLAGGYEQCF
TGTGCCAGCAGCCAACTAGCGGGAGGGTACGAGCAGTGCTTC
>TRBJ1-4|TRBV19|few|15|TRBD1
CASSIARDSNEKLFF
TGTGCCAGTAGTATAGCCCGGGACAGCAATGAAAAACTGTTTTTT
>TRBJ2-7|TRBV2|many|16|.
CASSGQGWQSSYEQYF
TGTGCCAGCAGTGGCCAGGGGTGGCAGAGCTCCTACGAGCAGTACTTC
>TRBJ1-1|TRBV4-2|many|15|.
CASSQPGAMNTEAFF
TGTGCCAGCAGCCAGCCGGGGGCTATGAACACTGAAGCTTTCTTT
>TRBJ2-7|TRBV6-6|many|12|.
CASSSTAYEQYF
TGTGCCAGCAGCTCGACAGCCTACGAGCAGTACTTC
>TRBJ1-4|TRBV18|many|13|.
CASSPSPNEKLFF
TGTGCCAGCTCACCGAGCCCGAATGAAAAACTGTTTTTT
>TRBJ1-2|TRBV11-1|.|15|TRBD1
CASSIGTGGDYGYTF
TGTGCCAGCAGCATCGGGACAGGGGGCGACTATGGCTACACCTTC
>TRBJ2-5|TRBV11-2|many|15|.
CASSAPGPLRETQYF
TGTGCCAGCAGCGCCCCGGGACCCTTACGAGAGACCCAGTACTTC
>TRBJ1-1|TRBV11-2|many|13|.
CASSHQRETEAFF
TGTGCCAGCAGCCACCAGAGGGAGACTGAAGCTTTCTTT
>TRBJ2-7|TRBV2|many|17|TRBD2
CASSEDPFAGVGYEQYF
TGTGCCAGCAGTGAGGATCCTTTCGCGGGAGTAGGTTACGAGCAGTACTTC
>TRBJ1-2|TRBV30|many|12|.
CAWSTERGGYTF
TGTGCCTGGAGTACCGAACGAGGTGGCTACACCTTC
>TRBJ1-5|TRBV20-1|many|15|.
CSAGGSSYSNQPQHF
TGCAGTGCGGGAGGGTCTTCTTATAGCAATCAGCCCCAGCATTTT
>TRBJ1-5|TRBV30|many|13|TRBD1
CAWSSTGNQPQHF
TGTGCCTGGAGCTCGACAGGGAATCAGCCCCAGCATTTT
>TRBJ2-7|TRBV19|once|15|TRBD1
CASSTAGQGFNEQYF
TGTGCCAGTAGTACCGCGGGACAGGGGTTTAACGAGCAGTACTTC
>TRBJ2-7|TRBV6-5|.|13|.
CASRGRWGYGQYF
TGTGCCAGCAGGGGACGGTGGGGGTACGGGCAGTACTTC
>TRBJ1-5|TRBV28|many|16|.
CASSSPDRRFNQPQHF
TGTGCCAGCAGCTCCCCCGATAGAAGATTCAATCAGCCCCAGCATTTT
>TRBJ2-7|TRBV29-1|.|10|.
CGGGRYEQYF
TGCGGAGGGGGTAGGTACGAGCAGTACTTC
>TRBJ1-1|TRBV5-6|.|14|.
CASSLGGVGTEAFF
TGTGCCAGCAGCTTGGGAGGGGTTGGCACTGAAGCTTTCTTT
>TRBJ2-2|TRBV7-3|.|14|.
CAGGGGDFTGELFF
TGTGCCGGGGGCGGGGGAGATTTCACCGGGGAGCTGTTTTTT
>TRBJ1-5|TRBV2|many|16|TRBD1
CASSGDRGLFNQPQHF
TGTGCCAGCAGCGGGGACAGGGGGCTCTTCAATCAGCCCCAGCATTTT
>TRBJ2-3|TRBV20-1|.|13|.
CSARGREGDTQYF
TGCAGTGCTAGGGGGAGAGAGGGAGATACGCAGTATTTT